The source of this T cell receptor beta chain is a study of OX40 agonist ivuxolimab in advanced cancers. CDR3 size: 17 residues. Germline V CDR1 and CDR2: MDHEN, SYDVKM. The V and J ends lost 6 bases and 0 bases, in that order; junction bases with no gene match: 11. The method was immunoSEQ multiplex PCR; TCRdb's version includes in-frame clones alone and lacks a portion of them. The repertoire holds 77,000 or so clones, with around 85% as singletons. The sequence was obtained from an adult with an advanced solid tumor such as melanoma, head and neck, liver or kidney cancer. The sample consisted of CD4+ or CD8+ T cells sorted from blood, taken in a trial of the OX40 agonist ivuxolimab. The chain recombines TRBV28 with TRBJ2-1, with 7 bases identical to TRBD2. CDR3 loop: CASRTILLAASYNEQFF. The CDR3 DNA is TGTGCCAGCAGAACCATCCTTCTAGCGGCCTCCTACAATGAGCAGTTCTTC.